This T cell receptor beta chain comes out of a study of T cell responses to AZD1222 COVID-19 vaccine. Only in-frame clones appear in the TCRdb table, and some are missing; sequencing was by immunoSEQ multiplex PCR. In the table there are roughly 150,000 clones, about nine tenths of which are singletons. On this clone itself: Its antigen remains unidentified.

General study findings and limits: In the spike-specific TCR repertoire, nearly half reportedly target unmutated variant regions. Regions 160-218 and 743-854 dominated among vaccine-associated CD4 TCRs spanning spike. Females made up more of the donors, who were largely white British, and clonal diversity may have come out too low. Two AZD1222 doses significantly raised spike-specific TCR breadth and depth over controls.

The CDR3 has 12 amino acids. The V gene lost 2 bases and the J gene lost 9 bases, with 8 bases spanning the gap. Germline CDR1 and CDR2: MDHEN and SYDVKM. The chain joins TRBV28 to TRBJ1-5, with unresolved D. The sample in question was peripheral blood, obtained on day 0 of AZD1222 vaccination. This sequence was found in an adult in good health. The CDR3 region is CASSLPKRPQHF. The DNA of the CDR3 is TGTGCCAGCAGTTTACCTAAGCGGCCCCAGCATTTT.